This entry lists 26 T cell receptor beta chains sequenced from one sample in a study of OX40 agonist ivuxolimab in advanced cancers. Generated by immunoSEQ multiplex PCR, the TCRdb table keeps only in-frame clones and is missing some. This table holds fewer than 85,000 clones, roughly four fifths found once. Sequenced material: CD4+ or CD8+ T cells sorted from blood, taken in a trial of the OX40 agonist ivuxolimab. The receptors originated from an adult with an advanced solid tumor such as melanoma, head and neck, liver or kidney cancer.

This chain connects TRBV4-2 to TRBJ2-5; no clear D. V was trimmed by 0 bases and J by 5 bases, leaving 10 bases between them. Germline CDR1 LGHNA, CDR2 YNFKEQ. The CDR3 runs to 14 residues. The CDR3 loop is CASSQDEMSETQYF. The DNA of the CDR3 is TGTGCCAGCAGCCAAGATGAGATGTCGGAGACCCAGTACTTC.

V and J are TRBV30 and TRBJ2-7; weak D call: TRBD1 (6 bases). The CDR3 is 16 residues long. Germline CDR1 is GTSNPN and CDR2 is SVGIG (reference sequence). Trimming stripped 3 bases from V and 0 bases from J, with 18 bases between. CDR3: CAWRPRDNRPSYEQYF. CDR3 in DNA: TGTGCCTGGAGGCCGAGGGACAACCGGCCCTCCTACGAGCAGTACTTC.

In its sample, this clone ranks as medium-sized. The chain recombines TRBV30 with TRBJ2-5; no clear D. In germline, CDR1 is GTSNPN, CDR2 SVGIG (reference sequence). The CDR3 runs to 11 residues. V was clipped by 0 bases and J by 5 bases, with 4 bases between them. Here the CDR3 reads CAWSVSETQYF. As DNA, the CDR3 is TGTGCCTGGAGTGTATCCGAGACCCAGTACTTC. Variable domain in full (rest from reference TRBV30 and TRBJ2-5): SQTIHQWPATLVQPVGSPLSLECTVEGTSNPNLYWYRQAAGRGLQLLFYSVGIGQISSEVPQNLSASRPQDRQFILSSKKLLLSDSGFYLCAWSVSETQYFGPGTRLLVL.

CDR3 coding DNA: TGCGCCAGCAGCTTGACAGGATGGACCCAAGAGACCCAGTACTTC. Its protein is CASSLTGWTQETQYF. The chain has TRBV5-1 and TRBJ2-5, with D possibly being TRBD1 (5 bases). With 1 base removed from V and 1 base from J, the gap between germline ends came to 11 bases. The CDR3 has 15 amino acids. CDR1 is SGHRS, CDR2 YFSETQ, per germline.

The chain carries TRBV5-1 and TRBJ2-1; D remains unclear. With 1 base removed from V and 4 bases from J, the gap between germline ends came to 9 bases. The CDR3 extends over 14 amino acids. Germline values: CDR1 SGHRS, CDR2 YFSETQ. The CDR3 coding sequence is TGCGCCAGCAGCTTGAGCGCAGATTACAATGAGCAGTTCTTC. Encoded protein: CASSLSADYNEQFF.

In its sample, this clone was seen a few times. The chain carries TRBV5-6 and TRBJ2-6; no reliable D call. The CDR3 is 16 amino acids. Trimming cost V 9 bases and J 4 bases, with 20 bases left between them. The germline CDR1 and CDR2 sequences are SGHDT and YYEEEE. As DNA, the CDR3 is TGTGCCACCGACGTGGCAGGTTTGAACGGGGCCAACGTCCTGACTTTC. Translating it yields CATDVAGLNGANVLTF. Based on the CDR3 plus reference TRBV5-6 and TRBJ2-6, the full variable domain is DAGVTQSPTHLIKTRGQQVTLRCSPKSGHDTVSWYQQALGQGPQFIFQYYEEEERQRGNFPDRFSGHQFPNYSSELNVNALLLGDSALYLCATDVAGLNGANVLTFGAGSRLTVL.

In its sample, this clone was seen once. The chain has TRBV4-2 and TRBJ2-1; a possible D gene is TRBD2 (6 bases). V was cut by 2 bases and J by 0 bases, with 11 bases left in between. The CDR3 loop spans 16 amino acids. Germline CDR1 is LGHNA and CDR2 is YNFKEQ. The CDR3 sequence: CASSQLGGLSYNEQFF. The CDR3 bases are TGTGCCAGCAGCCAACTGGGGGGTCTCTCCTACAATGAGCAGTTCTTC.

The V gene is TRBV7-9, the J gene TRBJ1-2, with D unresolved. The germline V and J ends were trimmed by 3 bases and 4 bases, with 3 bases remaining between them. The CDR3 loop spans 11 amino acids. Germline CDR1 reads SEHNR; CDR2 reads FQNEAQ (reference sequence). CDR3 in amino acids: CASSLAYGYTF. Written as DNA, the CDR3 is TGTGCCAGCAGCTTGGCCTATGGCTACACCTTC. Together with reference TRBV7-9 and TRBJ1-2, the CDR3 gives the full variable domain: DTGVSQNPRHKITKRGQNVTFRCDPISEHNRLYWYRQTLGQGPEFLTYFQNEAQLEKSRLLSDRFSAERPKGSFSTLEIQRTEQGDSAMYLCASSLAYGYTFGSGTRLTVV.

This clone was counted only a few times. The chain recombines TRBV5-1 with TRBJ2-2, with 8 bases aligning to TRBD2. This CDR3 has 16 residues. Germline V gives CDR1 SGHRS, CDR2 YFSETQ. With 4 bases clipped from V and 3 bases from J, the junction kept 8 bases outside the gene matches. In DNA, the CDR3 is TGCGCCAGCAGCCGGACCGGGACTAGTGACACCGGGGAGCTGTTTTTT. This encodes CASSRTGTSDTGELFF.

The chain couples TRBV11-3 to TRBJ2-1; 9 nucleotides line up with TRBD2. Germline V CDR1 and CDR2: SGHNT, YENEEA. The V and J ends lost 0 bases and 7 bases, in that order; junction bases with no gene match: 4. There are 15 residues in the CDR3. The CDR3 loop is CASSLEGLAINEQFF. CDR3 bases: TGTGCCAGCAGCTTAGAGGGACTAGCTATAAATGAGCAGTTCTTC.

The chain links TRBV2 to TRBJ1-2, with no clear D. The CDR3 is 14 residues long. Trimming cost V 7 bases and J 4 bases, with 16 bases left between them. Per germline, CDR1 SNHLY and CDR2 FYNNEI. The CDR3 DNA reads as TGTGCCAGCATCTTTTCTCCTGAGAGCTATGGCTACACCTTC. Its translation: CASIFSPESYGYTF.

This clone was counted a few times. This chain uses TRBV19 with TRBJ1-1, with TRBD1 matching 9 bases. This CDR3 spans 13 amino acids. V was clipped by 8 bases and J by 6 bases; unmatched bases: 7. Per germline, CDR1 LNHDA and CDR2 SQIVND (reference sequence). The CDR3 nucleotides read TGTGCCAGTGGACAGGGGCAGACCGCTGAAGCTTTCTTT. Translating gives CASGQGQTAEAFF.

The genes are TRBV7-3 and TRBJ2-5; no clear D. Trimming took 5 bases from V and 2 from J, leaving 9 bases between them. Germline V gives CDR1 SGHTA, CDR2 FQGTGA. This CDR3 is 13 amino acids long. The CDR3 DNA reads TGTGCCAGCAGCCCCCTCCCACAAGAGACCCAGTACTTC. Amino acids: CASSPLPQETQYF.

The rearrangement links TRBV7-8 to TRBJ2-7; D call uncertain. The germline V gene has CDR1 SGHVS and CDR2 FQNEAQ. V shed 0 bases and J shed 9 bases, with 15 bases lying between them. This CDR3 region has 14 residues. The CDR3 protein is CASSLAPLVGLQYF. The DNA for the CDR3 is TGTGCCAGCAGCTTAGCCCCACTTGTGGGTTTGCAGTACTTC.

In its sample, this clone was seen once. V is TRBV19 and J is TRBJ2-5; possible D gene TRBD2, 6 bases. The CDR3 is made up of 15 amino acids. Germline assignment: CDR1 LNHDA and CDR2 SQIVND (reference sequence). The germline V and J ends were trimmed by 5 bases and 1 base, with 14 bases remaining between them. The DNA for the CDR3 is TGTGCCAGTAGTCCCGGACGGGGGACCCAAGAGACCCAGTACTTC. Translated, it gives CASSPGRGTQETQYF.

V usage is TRBV5-4 and J usage is TRBJ2-1; TRBD2 agrees at 10 bases. Germline V gene sequence: CDR1 SGHNT, CDR2 YYREEE (reference sequence). V shed 0 bases and J 15 bases; nucleotides not matched to a gene: 12. This CDR3 spans 15 amino acids. CDR3 DNA: TGTGCCAGCAGCTTGGACAGGACTAGCGGATCTTCCCGGTTCTTC. Translation: CASSLDRTSGSSRFF.

This clone showed up just a few times. V usage is TRBV9 and J usage is TRBJ2-3, with 10 bases matching TRBD1. This CDR3 has 16 residues. Germline-derived CDR1 and CDR2 are SGDLS and YYNGEE. Trimming took 4 bases from V and 5 from J; bases not matched to a gene: 10. The CDR3 nucleotides read TGTGCCAGCAGCCCCCGGGACAGGGGCGCCCAAGATACGCAGTATTTT. This codes for CASSPRDRGAQDTQYF.

The rearrangement joins TRBV18 to TRBJ1-5, with D hard to call. Germline CDR1 and CDR2: KGHSH and LQKENI. Trimming stripped 2 bases from V and 0 bases from J, with 14 bases between. This CDR3 comprises 17 residues. In DNA, the CDR3 is TGTGCCAGCTCACCAACGACGGACGGTTATAGCAATCAGCCCCAGCATTTT. This sequence encodes CASSPTTDGYSNQPQHF.

The CDR3, as DNA: TGCGCCAGCAGCTCGGGACATACGAACACCGGGGAGCTGTTTTTT. Translating it yields CASSSGHTNTGELFF. V and J are TRBV5-1 and TRBJ2-2; the D gene is possibly TRBD1 (6 bases). V was shortened by 3 bases and J by 0 bases, with 9 bases between the two germline ends. The CDR3 length is 15 residues. Germline values: CDR1 SGHRS, CDR2 YFSETQ. Drawing the rest from reference TRBV5-1 and TRBJ2-2, the complete variable domain is KAGVTQTPRYLIKTRGQQVTLSCSPISGHRSVSWYQQTPGQGLQFLFEYFSETQRNKGNFPGRFSGRQFSNSRSEMNVSTLELGDSALYLCASSSGHTNTGELFFGEGSRLTVL.

The V and J genes are TRBV2 and TRBJ1-2; D ambiguous. CDR1 SNHLY and CDR2 FYNNEI come from the germline V gene. This CDR3 contains 14 residues. Trimming left V 8 bases short and J 4 bases short, with 17 bases between. The CDR3 DNA reads TGTGCCAGCCGGAGGTCCGGGTTGAGCTATGGCTACACCTTC. Translating gives CASRRSGLSYGYTF.

The chain recombines TRBV11-3 with TRBJ2-5; weak D call: TRBD2 (5 bases). Germline assignment: CDR1 SGHNT and CDR2 YENEEA. The CDR3 is 13 residues long. V gave up 5 bases and J gave up 3 bases, with 10 bases separating them. The CDR3 loop is CASSTDGKETQYF. The CDR3 nucleotides are TGTGCCAGCAGCACGGACGGGAAAGAGACCCAGTACTTC. Based on the CDR3 plus reference TRBV11-3 and TRBJ2-5, the full variable domain is EAGVVQSPRYKIIEKKQPVAFWCNPISGHNTLYWYLQNLGQGPELLIRYENEEAVDDSQLPKDRFSAERLKGVDSTLKIQPAELGDSAVYLCASSTDGKETQYFGPGTRLLVL.

The rearrangement uses TRBV5-6 and TRBJ2-7; D might be TRBD1 (5 bases). Trimming left V 2 bases short and J 2 bases short, with 11 bases between. CDR3 length: 14 residues. Germline V CDR1 and CDR2: SGHDT, YYEEEE. In DNA, the CDR3 is TGTGCCAGCAGCTTCGACAGATCCCCCTACGAGCAGTACTTC. Amino acids: CASSFDRSPYEQYF.

The V gene is TRBV21-1, the J gene TRBJ2-7; TRBD2, the table's D call, lacks a check against the DNA. TRBV21-1 counts as a pseudogene. The length of the CDR3 is 17 residues. CDR3: CASSLPEVGIRSYEQYF. In DNA, the CDR3 is TGTGCCAGCAGCCTTCCCGAGGTCGGGATCAGATCCTACGAGCAGTACTTC.

The chain recombines TRBV10-1 with TRBJ1-2; D might be TRBD1 (5 bases). V was pared by 2 bases and J by 7 bases, with 11 bases between. Germline lookup yields CDR1 WNHNN and CDR2 SYGVQD (reference sequence). The CDR3 is 13 residues long. Here the CDR3 reads CASSEEGTVGYTF. DNA for the CDR3: TGCGCCAGCAGTGAGGAGGGGACGGTTGGCTACACCTTC.

This clone was detected ten times or more. CDR3 nucleotide sequence: TGTGCCAGCAGCCAAGCTAGCGGGGGCGGTGAGCAGTACTTC. It specifies CASSQASGGGEQYF. The chain employs TRBV4-2 and TRBJ2-7; 10 bases map to TRBD2. The CDR3 extends over 14 amino acids. The V and J ends lost 1 base and 7 bases, in that order; junction bases with no gene match: 4. Germline V gene lookup returns CDR1 LGHNA and CDR2 YNFKEQ.

This clone was seen a few times. V gene TRBV6-6 combines with J gene TRBJ2-7, with 12 bases fitting TRBD2. The CDR3 is made up of 16 amino acids. The V gene end was trimmed by 6 bases and the J gene end by 3 bases; junction bases not matched to a gene: 9. CDR1 and CDR2 from the germline V gene are MNHNY and SVGAGI (reference sequence). The CDR3 nucleotides read TGTGCCAGCAGCCGAACGACTAGCGGGAGAGGCTACGAGCAGTACTTC. Translated, it gives CASSRTTSGRGYEQYF.